Below, 7 T cell receptor beta chains from the same sample are listed, as sequenced in a study of T cell repertoires in cytomegalovirus infection. TCRdb independently ran MiXCR on the reads; one entry per CDR3 protein. The sample contains nearly 650,000 distinct CDR3 sequences, approximately 24% of which appear only once. Sequenced: CD8+ T cells from PBMCs. These receptors came from a human donor in good health (CMV status not recorded). Some clones in this sample may be carry-over from other donors' samples.

There are many counts of this clonotype. The chain recombines TRBV6-5 with TRBJ1-4; D possibly corresponds to TRBD1 (6 bases). Deletions cut 7 bases from V and 8 bases from J, with 29 bases between. This CDR3 is built from 18 residues. Germline CDR1 MNHEY, CDR2 SVGAGI. The CDR3 sequence: CASTKIRGPKHRGEKLFF. The CDR3 DNA reads TGTGCCAGCACGAAGATCAGGGGCCCAAAACATCGTGGGGAAAAACTGTTTTTT.

Ten or more counts support this clonotype. The V call is TRBV7-6, the J call TRBJ2-3; D may be TRBD2 (6 bases). The CDR3 is 15 amino acids. Germline assignment: CDR1 SGHVS and CDR2 FNYEAQ. V lost 5 bases, J lost 4 bases, and 16 bases lay in between. CDR3 sequence: CASSPGGGAPDTQYF. DNA for the CDR3: TGTGCCAGCAGCCCCGGAGGAGGGGCCCCAGATACGCAGTATTTT.

This sequence joins TRBV27 and TRBJ1-3; D perhaps matches TRBD1 (6 bases). This CDR3 region has 15 residues. V was clipped by 3 bases and J by 4 bases, with 13 bases between them. Germline V gene lookup returns CDR1 MNHEY and CDR2 SMNVEV (reference sequence). CDR3 nucleotides: TGTGCCAGCAGTTTTTCCGGGACACCGGGAAACACCATATATTTT. Translated, it gives CASSFSGTPGNTIYF.

This clonotype was counted a few times. The chain joins TRBV7-2 to TRBJ2-5; a possible D gene is TRBD2 (7 bases). V was cut by 5 bases and J by 3 bases, with 13 bases left in between. CDR3 length equals 14 residues. CDR1 and CDR2 (germline): SGHTA, FQGNSA. CDR3 coding DNA: TGTGCCAGCAGCCGGGGGGCAAGGGAAGAGACCCAGTACTTC. This gives the protein CASSRGAREETQYF.

The chain is built from TRBV29-1 and TRBJ2-1; D gene unclear. V was trimmed by 6 bases and J by 5 bases, leaving 17 bases between them. The germline gives CDR1 SQVTM, CDR2 ANQGSEA. The CDR3 covers 14 residues. CDR3 sequence: CSVILLFRNNEQFF. CDR3 DNA: TGCAGCGTCATCCTCCTTTTTCGGAACAATGAGCAGTTCTTC.

As for this clonotype: Just one base apart from a much larger clone, this may be a read error. The V gene is TRBV10-3, the J gene TRBJ2-5; D is possibly TRBD1 (6 bases). Germline V gene data show CDR1 as ENHRY and CDR2 as SYGVKD. V was trimmed by 4 bases and J by 2 bases, leaving 14 bases between them. The CDR3 spans 15 residues. CDR3 region: CAISAQDSVQETQYF. Here the CDR3 DNA reads TGTGCCATCAGTGCACAGGACAGTGTTCAAGAGACCCAGTACTTC.

This clonotype was picked up a small number of times. V usage is TRBV12-3 or TRBV12-4 and J usage is TRBJ1-2, with 9 bases that match TRBD1. V was pared by 8 bases and J by 4 bases, with 5 bases of the junction left unmatched. This CDR3 is built from 13 residues. The CDR3 here is CASGTGGIYGYTF. Here the CDR3 DNA reads TGTGCCAGCGGTACAGGGGGCATCTATGGCTACACCTTC.